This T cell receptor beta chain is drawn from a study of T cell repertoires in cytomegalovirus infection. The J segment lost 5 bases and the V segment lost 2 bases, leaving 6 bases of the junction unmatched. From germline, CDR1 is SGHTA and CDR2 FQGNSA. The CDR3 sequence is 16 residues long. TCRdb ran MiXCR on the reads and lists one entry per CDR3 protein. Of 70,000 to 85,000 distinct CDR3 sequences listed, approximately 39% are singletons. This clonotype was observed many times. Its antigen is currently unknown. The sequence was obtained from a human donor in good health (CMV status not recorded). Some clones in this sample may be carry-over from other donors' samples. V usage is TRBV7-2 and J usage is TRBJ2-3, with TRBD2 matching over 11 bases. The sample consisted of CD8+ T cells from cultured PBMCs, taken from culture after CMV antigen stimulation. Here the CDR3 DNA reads TGTGCCAGCAGCTTAAGACTAGCGGGGTTGGTAGATACGCAGTATTTT. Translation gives CASSLRLAGLVDTQYF. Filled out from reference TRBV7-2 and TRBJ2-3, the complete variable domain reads GAGVSQSPSNKVTEKGKDVELRCDPISGHTALYWYRQSLGQGLEFLIYFQGNSAPDKSGLPSDRFSAERTGGSVSTLTIQRTQQEDSAVYLCASSLRLAGLVDTQYFGPGTRLTVL.